These T cell receptor beta chains were read from a single sample in a study of Ad26.COV2.S vaccination and SARS-CoV-2 variants. Sequencing was performed with immunoSEQ multiplex PCR; in TCRdb, only in-frame clones are kept and a portion is missing. The table records fewer than 500,000 clones, approximately 92% of them present only once. The specimen comprised peripheral blood, sampled in a trial of Ad26.COV2.S vaccine versus placebo. The receptors derive from a person aged 18 to 59 who received the Ad26.COV2.S COVID-19 vaccine or a placebo. Both conserved end residues are part of each CDR3. Each record gives: clone size, J gene, D gene, V gene, CDR3 DNA, CDR3 protein. The D gene is left open where the match is weak. Some rows mark clone size as missing; the rest say once, few, many or name a class of expanded clone.

clone size: .
J gene: TRBJ2-1
D gene: .
V gene: TRBV6-6
CDR3 DNA: TGTGCCAGCAGTAGGGACCCTAGCTCCAATGAGCAGTTCTTC
CDR3 protein: CASSRDPSSNEQFF

clone size: .
J gene: TRBJ1-3
D gene: .
V gene: TRBV6-5
CDR3 DNA: TGTGCCAGCAGATACCCGGGGTGGGGGGTTAGGAACACCATATATTTT
CDR3 protein: CASRYPGWGVRNTIYF

clone size: .
J gene: TRBJ1-4
D gene: .
V gene: TRBV28
CDR3 DNA: TGTGCCAGCAGCCTCGGCCGCGACCCAACTAATGAAAAACTGTTTTTT
CDR3 protein: CASSLGRDPTNEKLFF

clone size: .
J gene: TRBJ1-5
D gene: TRBD1
V gene: TRBV5-1
CDR3 DNA: TGCGCCAGCTCCGAGGGGGCACAAGGTCAGCCCCAGCATTTT
CDR3 protein: CASSEGAQGQPQHF

clone size: .
J gene: TRBJ2-2
D gene: TRBD1
V gene: TRBV6-5
CDR3 DNA: TGTGCCAGCAGTATCCGGGACAGGCCCACCGGGGAGCTGTTTTTT
CDR3 protein: CASSIRDRPTGELFF

clone size: once
J gene: TRBJ2-6
D gene: .
V gene: TRBV7-6
CDR3 DNA: TGTGCCAGCAGCCCCCTAGGGGGGGGGATCAGCTCTGGGGCCAACGTCCTGACTTTC
CDR3 protein: CASSPLGGGISSGANVLTF

clone size: .
J gene: TRBJ1-4
D gene: TRBD1
V gene: TRBV5-1
CDR3 DNA: TGCGCCAGCAGCTTGGAGGGGACAGGGGCGGGGAGTGAAAAACTGTTTTTT
CDR3 protein: CASSLEGTGAGSEKLFF

clone size: .
J gene: TRBJ2-2
D gene: TRBD1
V gene: TRBV4-3
CDR3 DNA: TGCGCCAGCAGCCAAGATCCTCTGACAGGGGGTGGGGAGCTGTTTTTT
CDR3 protein: CASSQDPLTGGGELFF

clone size: .
J gene: TRBJ1-2
D gene: .
V gene: TRBV7-9
CDR3 DNA: TGTGCCAGCAGCTTAAACGGGGTCAGGGATGGCTACACCTTC
CDR3 protein: CASSLNGVRDGYTF

clone size: .
J gene: TRBJ1-5
D gene: .
V gene: TRBV4-1
CDR3 DNA: TGCGCCAGCAGCTCCCGCCCCGATGGGGGCCACAATCAGCCCCAGCATTTT
CDR3 protein: CASSSRPDGGHNQPQHF

clone size: .
J gene: TRBJ2-2
D gene: .
V gene: TRBV12-3/TRBV12-4
CDR3 DNA: TGTGCCAGCAGACGACAGACTACCGGGGAGCTGTTTTTT
CDR3 protein: CASRRQTTGELFF

clone size: .
J gene: TRBJ2-1
D gene: TRBD2
V gene: TRBV4-2
CDR3 DNA: TGTGCCAGCAGCCAAACTAGCGGGGTCCTCGGAGATGAGCAGTTCTTC
CDR3 protein: CASSQTSGVLGDEQFF

clone size: once
J gene: TRBJ2-7
D gene: .
V gene: TRBV27
CDR3 DNA: TGTGCCAGCAGTTTATTGGGAGGCGAGCAGTACTTC
CDR3 protein: CASSLLGGEQYF

clone size: .
J gene: TRBJ1-2
D gene: .
V gene: TRBV10-3
CDR3 DNA: TGTGCCATCAGTGGGACAGATTATGGCTACACCTTC
CDR3 protein: CAISGTDYGYTF

clone size: .
J gene: TRBJ1-2
D gene: .
V gene: TRBV7-2
CDR3 DNA: TGTGCCAGCAGCTTATCTTGGGGCGGTCACTATGGCTACACCTTC
CDR3 protein: CASSLSWGGHYGYTF

clone size: .
J gene: TRBJ1-1
D gene: .
V gene: TRBV7-2
CDR3 DNA: TGTGCCAGCAGCGACAAACGATTCTTT
CDR3 protein: CASSDKRFF

clone size: .
J gene: TRBJ1-1
D gene: TRBD1
V gene: TRBV12-3/TRBV12-4
CDR3 DNA: TGTGCCAGCAAGGTACAGGGGACTGAAGCTTTCTTT
CDR3 protein: CASKVQGTEAFF

clone size: .
J gene: TRBJ2-4
D gene: .
V gene: TRBV19
CDR3 DNA: TGTGCCAGTAGTGCACGCGCGGTCAGGAGAAAAGTAACCCGGGTTGACATTCAGTACTTC
CDR3 protein: CASSARAVRRKVTRVDIQYF

clone size: .
J gene: TRBJ1-3
D gene: TRBD1
V gene: TRBV7-8
CDR3 DNA: TGTGCCAGCAGCAAACCCGGGACAGGGGCGCGAAACACCATATATTTT
CDR3 protein: CASSKPGTGARNTIYF

clone size: .
J gene: TRBJ2-5
D gene: .
V gene: TRBV7-9
CDR3 DNA: TGTGCCAGCAGCTTAGCGCAGGGAGAAAAAGAGACCCAGTACTTC
CDR3 protein: CASSLAQGEKETQYF

clone size: .
J gene: TRBJ1-5
D gene: .
V gene: TRBV28
CDR3 DNA: TGTGCCAGCAGATATGGGACGGAGTATAGCAATCAGCCCCAGCATTTT
CDR3 protein: CASRYGTEYSNQPQHF

clone size: .
J gene: TRBJ1-1
D gene: TRBD1
V gene: TRBV4-2
CDR3 DNA: TGTGCCAGCAGCCAGGGGACAGGGGAAGGGAACACTGAAGCTTTCTTT
CDR3 protein: CASSQGTGEGNTEAFF

clone size: .
J gene: TRBJ1-4
D gene: .
V gene: TRBV5-1
CDR3 DNA: TGCGCCAGCAGCTTGGTCAGCCATAGCAATGAAAAACTGTTTTTT
CDR3 protein: CASSLVSHSNEKLFF

clone size: .
J gene: TRBJ1-2
D gene: .
V gene: TRBV5-4
CDR3 DNA: TGTGCCAGCAAGACTGGGACGGATGTATGGGGCTACACCTTC
CDR3 protein: CASKTGTDVWGYTF

clone size: .
J gene: TRBJ1-2
D gene: .
V gene: TRBV7-2
CDR3 DNA: TGTGCCAGCAGCTTAGTGGGTTTCGGGGCACATTATGGCTACACCTTC
CDR3 protein: CASSLVGFGAHYGYTF

clone size: .
J gene: TRBJ2-5
D gene: TRBD2
V gene: TRBV10-3
CDR3 DNA: TGTGCCATAGGGACTAGCGGGGGATGGAGAGGAGAGACCCAGTACTTC
CDR3 protein: CAIGTSGGWRGETQYF

clone size: .
J gene: TRBJ2-3
D gene: .
V gene: TRBV7-9
CDR3 DNA: TGTGCCAGCAGCCTCAACAAAATGTCCACAGATACGCAGTATTTT
CDR3 protein: CASSLNKMSTDTQYF

clone size: once
J gene: TRBJ1-1
D gene: .
V gene: TRBV7-9
CDR3 DNA: TGTGCCAGCAGCTTCGCGAACACTGAAGCTTTCTTT
CDR3 protein: CASSFANTEAFF

clone size: .
J gene: TRBJ1-4
D gene: .
V gene: TRBV5-1
CDR3 DNA: TGCGCCAGCAGGGAGGGTCATTCGGAAAAACTGTTTTTT
CDR3 protein: CASREGHSEKLFF

clone size: .
J gene: TRBJ2-1
D gene: .
V gene: TRBV7-9
CDR3 DNA: TGTGCCAGCAGCCCCCTTGGGGGGGGGCCTGTTGAGCAGTTCTTC
CDR3 protein: CASSPLGGGPVEQFF

clone size: .
J gene: TRBJ1-5
D gene: .
V gene: TRBV21-1
CDR3 DNA: TGTGCCAGCAGCATGCCGGACAGGGGACGGTACCTGGAGCATTTT
CDR3 protein: CASSMPDRGRYLEHF

clone size: once
J gene: TRBJ1-1
D gene: .
V gene: TRBV5-1
CDR3 DNA: TGCGCCAGCAGCTTTTTCGAGGCGTCCACTGAAGCTTTCTTT
CDR3 protein: CASSFFEASTEAFF

clone size: .
J gene: TRBJ1-2
D gene: TRBD1
V gene: TRBV5-6
CDR3 DNA: TGTGCCAGCAGCGCCCGGGACAGGTCCGGGGGCTACACCTTC
CDR3 protein: CASSARDRSGGYTF

clone size: once
J gene: TRBJ1-6
D gene: TRBD1
V gene: TRBV5-6
CDR3 DNA: TGTGCCAGCAGCTTCGGGGACAGGGGGGCATATTCACCCCTCCACTTT
CDR3 protein: CASSFGDRGAYSPLHF

clone size: .
J gene: TRBJ1-1
D gene: .
V gene: TRBV2
CDR3 DNA: TGTGCCAGCATTAGATCGGTGTCTGAAGCTTTCTTT
CDR3 protein: CASIRSVSEAFF

clone size: .
J gene: TRBJ2-2
D gene: .
V gene: TRBV2
CDR3 DNA: TGTGCCAGCAGTGAAGCGCCTTTCGGTTCCGGGGAGCTGTTTTTT
CDR3 protein: CASSEAPFGSGELFF

clone size: .
J gene: TRBJ2-7
D gene: TRBD1
V gene: TRBV18
CDR3 DNA: TGTGCCAGCTCACCAGGGACAGGGGACTCCTACGAGCAGTACTTC
CDR3 protein: CASSPGTGDSYEQYF